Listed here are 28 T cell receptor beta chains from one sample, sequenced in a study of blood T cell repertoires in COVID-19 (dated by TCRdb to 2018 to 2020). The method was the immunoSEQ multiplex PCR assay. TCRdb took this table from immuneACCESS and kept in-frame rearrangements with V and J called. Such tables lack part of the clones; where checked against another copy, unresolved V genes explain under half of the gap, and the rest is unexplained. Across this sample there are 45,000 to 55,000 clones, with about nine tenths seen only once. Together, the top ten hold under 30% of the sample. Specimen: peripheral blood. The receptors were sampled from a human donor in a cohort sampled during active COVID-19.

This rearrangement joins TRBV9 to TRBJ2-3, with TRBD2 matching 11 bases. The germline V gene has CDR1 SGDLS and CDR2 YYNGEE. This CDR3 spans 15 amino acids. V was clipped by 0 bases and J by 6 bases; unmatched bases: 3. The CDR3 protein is CASSVGPSGGDTQYF. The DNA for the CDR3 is TGTGCCAGCAGCGTAGGCCCTAGCGGGGGGGATACGCAGTATTTT.

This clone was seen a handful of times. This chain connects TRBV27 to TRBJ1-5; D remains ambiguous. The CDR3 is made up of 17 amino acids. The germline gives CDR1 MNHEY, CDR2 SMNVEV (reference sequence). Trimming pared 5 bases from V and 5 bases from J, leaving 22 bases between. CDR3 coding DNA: TGTGCCAGCAGTCCGAGGGTGTTAAGGCCCACGGATCAGCCCCAGCATTTT. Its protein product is CASSPRVLRPTDQPQHF.

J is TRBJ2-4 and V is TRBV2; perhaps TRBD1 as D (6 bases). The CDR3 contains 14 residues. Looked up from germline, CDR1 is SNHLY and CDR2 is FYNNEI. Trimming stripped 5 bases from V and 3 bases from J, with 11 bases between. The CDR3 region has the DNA TGTGCCAGCAGTCGACAGGAGATCAAAAACATTCAGTACTTC. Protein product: CASSRQEIKNIQYF.

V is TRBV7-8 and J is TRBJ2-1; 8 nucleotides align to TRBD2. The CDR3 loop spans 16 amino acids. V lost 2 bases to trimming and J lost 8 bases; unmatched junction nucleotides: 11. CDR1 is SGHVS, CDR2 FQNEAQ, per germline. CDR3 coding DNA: TGTGCCAGCAGCTTACAGCGGGAGCTATTGTGGCATGAGCAGTTCTTC. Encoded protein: CASSLQRELLWHEQFF.

The CDR3 nucleotides read TGTGCCAGCAGGCTAGCGGTCGGCGAGCAGTACTTC. Translated: CASRLAVGEQYF. This chain uses TRBV2 with TRBJ2-7; 7 positions match TRBD2. The CDR3 has 12 residues. V trimming: 6 bases; J trimming: 6 bases; junction bases outside the gene matches: 5. In germline, CDR1 is SNHLY, CDR2 FYNNEI.

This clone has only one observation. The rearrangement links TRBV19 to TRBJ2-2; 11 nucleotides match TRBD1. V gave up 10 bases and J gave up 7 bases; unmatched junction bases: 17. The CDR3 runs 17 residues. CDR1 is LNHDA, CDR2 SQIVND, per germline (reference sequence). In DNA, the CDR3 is TGTGCCACCTCACAATTTGGACAGGGGGCGCAAGGCGGGGAGCTGTTTTTT. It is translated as CATSQFGQGAQGGELFF. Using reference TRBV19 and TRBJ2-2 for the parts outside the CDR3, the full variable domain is DGGITQSPKYLFRKEGQNVTLSCEQNLNHDAMYWYRQDPGQGLRLIYYSQIVNDFQKGDIAEGYSVSREKKESFPLTVTSAQKNPTAFYLCATSQFGQGAQGGELFFGEGSRLTVL.

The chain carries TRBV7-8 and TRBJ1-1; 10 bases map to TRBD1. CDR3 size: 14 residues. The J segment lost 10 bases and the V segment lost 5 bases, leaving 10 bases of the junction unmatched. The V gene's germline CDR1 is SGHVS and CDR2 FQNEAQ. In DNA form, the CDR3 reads TGTGCCAGCAGCCTCGGGACAGGGGAGGTGAGAGCTTTCTTT. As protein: CASSLGTGEVRAFF.

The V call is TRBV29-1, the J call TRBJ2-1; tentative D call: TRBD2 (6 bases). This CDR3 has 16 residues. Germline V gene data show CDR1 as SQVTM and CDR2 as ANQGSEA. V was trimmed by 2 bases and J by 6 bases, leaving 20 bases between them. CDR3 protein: CSVEPQRGGPPNEQFF. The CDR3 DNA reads TGCAGCGTTGAACCTCAACGGGGAGGTCCCCCCAATGAGCAGTTCTTC.

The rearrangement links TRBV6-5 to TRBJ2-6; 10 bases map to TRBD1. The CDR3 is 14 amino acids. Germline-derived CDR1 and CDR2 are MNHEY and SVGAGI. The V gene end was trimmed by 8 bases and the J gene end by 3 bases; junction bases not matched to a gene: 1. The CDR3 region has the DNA TGTGCCAGCGGGACAGGGGTTGGGGCCAACGTCCTGACTTTC. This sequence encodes CASGTGVGANVLTF.

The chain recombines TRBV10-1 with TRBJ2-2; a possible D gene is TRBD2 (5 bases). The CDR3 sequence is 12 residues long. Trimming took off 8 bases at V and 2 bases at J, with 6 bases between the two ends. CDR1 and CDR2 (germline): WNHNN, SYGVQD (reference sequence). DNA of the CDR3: TGCGCCAGCGGACTTAACACCGGGGAGCTGTTTTTT. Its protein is CASGLNTGELFF.

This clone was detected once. The CDR3 spells CASSYIQGAGNSGNTIYF. The CDR3 bases are TGTGCCAGCAGCTATATACAGGGGGCGGGAAACTCTGGAAACACCATATATTTT. This sequence joins TRBV7-6 and TRBJ1-3, with 9 nucleotides matching TRBD1. The junction had 10 bases not matched to a gene; V was cut back by 4 bases and J by 0 bases. The CDR3 is made up of 18 amino acids. CDR1 is SGHVS, CDR2 FNYEAQ, per germline. Filled out from reference TRBV7-6 and TRBJ1-3, the complete variable domain reads GAGVSQSPRYKVTKRGQDVALRCDPISGHVSLYWYRQALGQGPEFLTYFNYEAQQDKSGLPNDRFSAERPEGSISTLTIQRTEQRDSAMYRCASSYIQGAGNSGNTIYFGEGSWLTVV.

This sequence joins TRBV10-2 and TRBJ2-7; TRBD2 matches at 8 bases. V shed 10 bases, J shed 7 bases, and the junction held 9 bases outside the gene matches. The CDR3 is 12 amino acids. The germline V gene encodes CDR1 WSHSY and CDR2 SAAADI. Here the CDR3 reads CATRAGAGEQYF. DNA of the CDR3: TGCGCCACCCGAGCGGGGGCCGGGGAGCAGTACTTC.

The CDR3 here is CASSLQEKLFF. The CDR3 coding sequence is TGCGCCAGCAGCCTACAGGAAAAACTGTTTTTT. V is TRBV4-1 and J is TRBJ1-4; no reliable D call. The CDR3 extends over 11 amino acids. CDR1 and CDR2 from the germline V gene are MGHRA and YSYEKL. V was shortened by 4 bases and J by 8 bases, with 5 bases between the two germline ends.

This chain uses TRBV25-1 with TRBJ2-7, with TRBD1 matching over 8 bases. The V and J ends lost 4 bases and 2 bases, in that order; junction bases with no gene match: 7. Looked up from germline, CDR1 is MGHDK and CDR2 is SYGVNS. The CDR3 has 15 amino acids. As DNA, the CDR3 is TGTGCCAGCAGTGCGTTGGACAGGGCGCCCTACGAGCAGTACTTC. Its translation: CASSALDRAPYEQYF.

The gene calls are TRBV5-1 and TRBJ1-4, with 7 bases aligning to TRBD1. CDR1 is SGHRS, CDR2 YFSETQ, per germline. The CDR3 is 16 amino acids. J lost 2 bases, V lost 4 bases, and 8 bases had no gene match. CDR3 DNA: TGCGCCAGCAGCGCAAGACAGGGCACCACTAATGAAAAACTGTTTTTT. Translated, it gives CASSARQGTTNEKLFF.

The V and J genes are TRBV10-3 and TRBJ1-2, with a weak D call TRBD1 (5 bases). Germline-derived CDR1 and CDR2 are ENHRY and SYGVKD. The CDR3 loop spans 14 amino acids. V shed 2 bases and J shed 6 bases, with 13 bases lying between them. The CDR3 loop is CAISEQQGLDGYTF. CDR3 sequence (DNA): TGTGCCATCAGTGAGCAGCAGGGCCTGGATGGCTACACCTTC.

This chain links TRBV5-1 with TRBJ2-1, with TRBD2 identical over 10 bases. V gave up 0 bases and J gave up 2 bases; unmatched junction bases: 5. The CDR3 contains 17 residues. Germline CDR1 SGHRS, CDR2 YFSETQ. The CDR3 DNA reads TGCGCCAGCAGCTTGGCCCGCGGGACTAGCGCCTACAATGAGCAGTTCTTC. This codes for CASSLARGTSAYNEQFF.

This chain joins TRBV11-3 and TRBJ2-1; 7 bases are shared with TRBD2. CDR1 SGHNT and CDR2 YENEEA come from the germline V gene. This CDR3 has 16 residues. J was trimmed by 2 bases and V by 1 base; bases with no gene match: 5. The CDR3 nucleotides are TGTGCCAGCAGCTTAGCCTGGGGGGGGGCCTACAATGAGCAGTTCTTC. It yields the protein CASSLAWGGAYNEQFF.

CDR3 amino acids: CASGTGQQNTEAFF. The CDR3 DNA follows: TGTGCCAGCGGGACGGGACAGCAGAACACTGAAGCTTTCTTT. This chain links TRBV6-5 with TRBJ1-1, with 7 bases that match TRBD1. After removal of 8 bases from V and 1 base from J, the junction contained 7 bases not matched to a gene. The CDR3 is 14 residues long. Per germline, CDR1 MNHEY and CDR2 SVGAGI.

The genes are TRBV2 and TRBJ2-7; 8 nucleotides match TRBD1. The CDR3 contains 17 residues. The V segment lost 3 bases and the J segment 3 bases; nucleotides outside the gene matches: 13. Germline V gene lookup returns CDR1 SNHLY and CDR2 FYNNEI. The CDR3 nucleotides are TGTGCCAGCAGTGATATCAGGGGCGGGACAGGAGACTACGAGCAGTACTTC. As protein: CASSDIRGGTGDYEQYF.

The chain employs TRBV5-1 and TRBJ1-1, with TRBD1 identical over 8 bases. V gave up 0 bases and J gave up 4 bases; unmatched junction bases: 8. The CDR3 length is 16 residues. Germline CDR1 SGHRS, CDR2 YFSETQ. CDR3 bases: TGCGCCAGCAGCTTGGGAACGGACAGGGTGGCCACTGAAGCTTTCTTT. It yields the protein CASSLGTDRVATEAFF.

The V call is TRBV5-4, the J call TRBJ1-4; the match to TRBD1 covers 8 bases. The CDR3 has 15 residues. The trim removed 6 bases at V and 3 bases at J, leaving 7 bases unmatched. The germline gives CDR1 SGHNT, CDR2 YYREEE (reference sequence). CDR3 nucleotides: TGTGCCAGCAAAGGCCCGGGACAGGCTAATGAAAAACTGTTTTTT. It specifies CASKGPGQANEKLFF.

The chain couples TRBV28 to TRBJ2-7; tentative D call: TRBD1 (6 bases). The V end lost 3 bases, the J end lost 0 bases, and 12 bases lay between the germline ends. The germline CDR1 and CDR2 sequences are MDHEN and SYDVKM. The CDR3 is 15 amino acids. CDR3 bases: TGTGCCAGCAGTTTGTGGACAGACGCCTCCTACGAGCAGTACTTC. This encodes CASSLWTDASYEQYF.

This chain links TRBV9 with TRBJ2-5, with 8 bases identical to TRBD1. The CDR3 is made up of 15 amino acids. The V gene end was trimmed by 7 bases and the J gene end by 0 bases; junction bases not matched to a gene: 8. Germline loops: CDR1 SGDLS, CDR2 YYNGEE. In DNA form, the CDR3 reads TGTGCCAGCTCTACTCGGACAGGGTACCAAGAGACCCAGTACTTC. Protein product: CASSTRTGYQETQYF.

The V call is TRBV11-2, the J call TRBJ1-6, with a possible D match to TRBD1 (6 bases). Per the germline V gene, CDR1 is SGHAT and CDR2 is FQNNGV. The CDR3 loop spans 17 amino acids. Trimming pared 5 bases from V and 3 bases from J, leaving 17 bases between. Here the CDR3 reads CASSPGTRLRYNSPLHF. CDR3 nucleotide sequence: TGTGCCAGCAGCCCGGGGACACGGCTACGCTATAATTCACCCCTCCACTTT. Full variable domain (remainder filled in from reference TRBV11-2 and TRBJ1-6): EAGVAQSPRYKIIEKRQSVAFWCNPISGHATLYWYQQILGQGPKLLIQFQNNGVVDDSQLPKDRFSAERLKGVDSTLKIQPAKLEDSAVYLCASSPGTRLRYNSPLHFGNGTRLTVT.

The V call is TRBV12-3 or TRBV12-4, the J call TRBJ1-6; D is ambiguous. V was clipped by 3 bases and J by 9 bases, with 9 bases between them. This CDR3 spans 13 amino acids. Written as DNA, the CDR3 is TGTGCCAGCAGTTTTGGTTTTAGTTCACCCCTCCACTTT. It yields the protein CASSFGFSSPLHF.

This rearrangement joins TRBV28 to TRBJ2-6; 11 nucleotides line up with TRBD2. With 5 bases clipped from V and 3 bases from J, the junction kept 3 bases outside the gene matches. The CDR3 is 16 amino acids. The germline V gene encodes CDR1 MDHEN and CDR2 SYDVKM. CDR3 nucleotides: TGTGCCAGCAGTCCTAGCGGGGGGTTTGGGGCCAACGTCCTGACTTTC. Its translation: CASSPSGGFGANVLTF.

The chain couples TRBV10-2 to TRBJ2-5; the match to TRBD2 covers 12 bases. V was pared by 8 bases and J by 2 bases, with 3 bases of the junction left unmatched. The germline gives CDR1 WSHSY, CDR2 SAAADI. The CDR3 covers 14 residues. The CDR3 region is CASSLAGGQETQYF. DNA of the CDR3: TGCGCCAGCTCCCTAGCGGGAGGGCAAGAGACCCAGTACTTC.